The 31 T cell receptor beta chains in this list originate from one sample, sequenced in a study of cytomegalovirus exposure and HLA in healthy donors. The PCR was carried out with 60 Vbeta primers and 13 Jbeta primers. The data were produced by immunoSEQ multiplex PCR, yet TCRdb's version contains in-frame clones alone and is incomplete. The sample has about 100,000 clones, around 83% seen once. Sequenced material: PBMCs. The receptor set was obtained from a man aged 25 to 40 in good health and CMV-seronegative.

This rearrangement joins TRBV7-3 to TRBJ1-1, with D unclear. Per the germline V gene, CDR1 is SGHTA and CDR2 is FQGTGA. V lost 1 base and J lost 11, with 11 bases in between. This CDR3 has 12 amino acids. The CDR3: CASSLREGVAFF. The CDR3 bases are TGTGCCAGCAGCTTAAGGGAGGGAGTGGCTTTCTTT.

The CDR3 sequence is CATSTPGRGGVDEQFF. CDR3 DNA sequence: TGTGCCACCTCAACTCCGGGCCGGGGGGGCGTCGATGAGCAGTTCTTC. The chain recombines TRBV19 with TRBJ2-1; 8 bases line up with TRBD2. Germline assignment: CDR1 LNHDA and CDR2 SQIVND (reference sequence). V shed 10 bases, J shed 8 bases, and the junction held 19 bases outside the gene matches. The length of the CDR3 is 16 residues.

The rearrangement uses TRBV4-1 and TRBJ1-2; 7 bases align to TRBD1. Trimming at V came to 0 bases and at J to 2 bases, leaving 3 bases not matched to a gene. The CDR3 is 15 amino acids. Germline assignment: CDR1 MGHRA and CDR2 YSYEKL. The CDR3 DNA is TGCGCCAGCAGCCAAGAAACAGGGGTAAACTATGGCTACACCTTC. It is translated as CASSQETGVNYGYTF.

The rearrangement links TRBV6-4 to TRBJ2-1; TRBD1 agrees at 8 bases. V dropped 3 bases and J dropped 0; count of bases not matched to a gene: 1. The CDR3 loop spans 15 amino acids. Germline CDR1 MRHNA, CDR2 SNTAGT. The CDR3 sequence: CASSDTGGSYNEQFF. The CDR3 DNA reads TGTGCCAGCAGTGATACAGGGGGCTCCTACAATGAGCAGTTCTTC.

J is TRBJ2-7 and V is TRBV9, with 7 bases aligning to TRBD2. The CDR3 sequence is 14 residues long. Germline V gene data show CDR1 as SGDLS and CDR2 as YYNGEE. Trimming at V came to 2 bases and at J to 1 base, leaving 3 bases not matched to a gene. CDR3 sequence reads: CASSVSSGSYEQYF. CDR3 coding DNA: TGTGCCAGCAGCGTCAGTAGCGGGTCCTACGAGCAGTACTTC. Full variable domain (outside the CDR3, taken from reference TRBV9 and TRBJ2-7): DSGVTQTPKHLITATGQRVTLRCSPRSGDLSVYWYQQSLDQGLQFLIQYYNGEERAKGNILERFSAQQFPDLHSELNLSSLELGDSALYFCASSVSSGSYEQYFGPGTRLTVT.

The chain joins TRBV11-2 to TRBJ2-3; D is possibly TRBD1 (5 bases). The CDR3 length is 13 residues. CDR1 and CDR2 (germline): SGHAT, FQNNGV. V was trimmed by 8 bases and J by 3 bases, leaving 12 bases between them. The CDR3 loop is CASFDSSTDTQYF. CDR3 coding DNA: TGTGCCAGCTTCGACAGTTCAACAGATACGCAGTATTTT.

V usage is TRBV19 and J usage is TRBJ2-7, with 10 bases that match TRBD1. Germline V lookup: CDR1 LNHDA, CDR2 SQIVND (reference sequence). The CDR3 extends over 17 amino acids. With V trimmed by 5 bases and J by 5 bases, 15 bases remained unmatched. The CDR3 nucleotides are TGTGCCAGTAGTTCTTGGGGACAGGGGCGTCGTAGGAACGAGCAGTACTTC. Translation: CASSSWGQGRRRNEQYF.

The chain links TRBV4-3 to TRBJ2-3; 9 positions agree with TRBD2. This CDR3 is 18 amino acids long. Germline V gene sequence: CDR1 LGHNA, CDR2 YSLEER. V shed 1 base and J 2 bases; nucleotides not matched to a gene: 10. The CDR3 sequence: CASSQVFGVAGATDTQYF. The CDR3 DNA is TGCGCCAGCAGCCAAGTATTTGGCGTAGCGGGAGCCACAGATACGCAGTATTTT.

This clone came up a few times. This chain joins TRBV2 and TRBJ2-1; D possibly corresponds to TRBD2 (6 bases). Germline V gene data show CDR1 as SNHLY and CDR2 as FYNNEI. Trimming pared 6 bases from V and 0 bases from J, leaving 15 bases between. This CDR3 has 16 residues. The CDR3 DNA follows: TGTGCCAGCAGCGTCAGCGGGTACAGCTCCTACAATGAGCAGTTCTTC. As protein: CASSVSGYSSYNEQFF.

CDR3 amino acids: CASSLQGLNTGELFF. In DNA form, the CDR3 reads TGCGCCAGCAGCCTTCAGGGACTCAACACCGGGGAGCTGTTTTTT. The V call is TRBV4-1, the J call TRBJ2-2, with TRBD2 as a possible D gene (6 bases). V lost 4 bases, J lost 2 bases, and 11 bases lay in between. Germline CDR1 reads MGHRA; CDR2 reads YSYEKL. The CDR3 loop spans 15 amino acids.

This clone was seen just once. The chain employs TRBV2 and TRBJ1-4, with 10 bases lining up with TRBD1. The CDR3 consists of 15 residues. The germline V gene encodes CDR1 SNHLY and CDR2 FYNNEI. V lost 2 bases to trimming and J lost 8 bases; unmatched junction nucleotides: 5. CDR3 loop: CASSEPGQGHEKLFF. CDR3 in DNA: TGTGCCAGCAGTGAACCGGGACAGGGGCACGAAAAACTGTTTTTT.

This chain links TRBV11-3 with TRBJ2-1; unclear D gene. This CDR3 has 17 amino acids. Germline CDR1 reads SGHNT; CDR2 reads YENEEA. Trimming pared 1 base from V and 0 bases from J, leaving 13 bases between. Here the CDR3 DNA reads TGTGCCAGCAGCTTAGGTGGTATACAAAGCTCCTACAATGAGCAGTTCTTC. This sequence encodes CASSLGGIQSSYNEQFF.

The chain is built from TRBV29-1 and TRBJ1-2; 9 bases align to TRBD1. The ends lost 6 bases at V and 5 bases at J; junction bases unmatched: 4. Per the germline V gene, CDR1 is SQVTM and CDR2 is ANQGSEA. CDR3 length: 12 amino acids. The CDR3 DNA is TGCAGCGTCGACGGACAGGGGTATGGCTACACCTTC. Its protein product is CSVDGQGYGYTF.

CDR3 residues: CASRRRTRGVDIQYF. The DNA for the CDR3 is TGTGCCAGCAGAAGACGGACCAGGGGGGTTGACATTCAGTACTTC. V is TRBV6-5 and J is TRBJ2-4; D may be TRBD1 (7 bases). Germline V lookup: CDR1 MNHEY, CDR2 SVGAGI. CDR3 length: 15 residues. V lost 6 bases to trimming and J lost 8 bases, with 20 bases between them.

J is TRBJ1-4 and V is TRBV5-6; 9 positions agree with TRBD1. The CDR3 runs to 14 residues. From germline, CDR1 is SGHDT and CDR2 YYEEEE. Trimming removed 5 bases from V and 5 bases from J; junction bases left unmatched: 4. The CDR3 DNA follows: TGTGCCAGCAGTCGGGGGACAGGGAATGAAAAACTGTTTTTT. Its protein product is CASSRGTGNEKLFF.

The CDR3 sequence is CASRGQGNEKLFF. The CDR3 bases are TGTGCCAGCAGGGGACAGGGGAATGAAAAACTGTTTTTT. This sequence joins TRBV27 and TRBJ1-4, with 10 nucleotides matching TRBD1. V was pared by 6 bases and J by 5 bases, with 0 bases of the junction left unmatched. Germline CDR1 is MNHEY and CDR2 is SMNVEV (reference sequence). The CDR3 runs 13 residues.

This clone was counted once. V gene TRBV7-2 combines with J gene TRBJ1-3; D is undetermined. Germline V gives CDR1 SGHTA, CDR2 FQGNSA. With 6 bases removed from V and 1 base from J, the gap between germline ends came to 7 bases. This CDR3 is 13 amino acids long. CDR3 bases: TGTGCCAGCAGGACATTTTCTGGAAACACCATATATTTT. Its protein product is CASRTFSGNTIYF.

This clone has just one count. V gene TRBV5-1 combines with J gene TRBJ2-5; no firm D call. Trimming took off 0 bases at V and 2 bases at J, with 8 bases between the two ends. Germline CDR1 and CDR2: SGHRS and YFSETQ. The CDR3 totals 14 residues. The CDR3 DNA sequence: TGCGCCAGCAGCTTGGGGTCGCAGCAAGAGACCCAGTACTTC. Translated, it gives CASSLGSQQETQYF.

The chain carries TRBV25-1 and TRBJ2-3, with D maybe TRBD2 (5 bases). V was clipped by 3 bases and J by 0 bases, with 10 bases between them. Germline CDR1 MGHDK, CDR2 SYGVNS. This CDR3 is built from 15 residues. The CDR3, as DNA: TGTGCCAGCAGTGAGCTCGGACTTAGCACAGATACGCAGTATTTT. Protein product: CASSELGLSTDTQYF.

This rearrangement joins TRBV5-4 to TRBJ2-5, with D perhaps matching TRBD2 (5 bases). With 4 bases removed from V and 1 base from J, the gap between germline ends came to 14 bases. Germline CDR1 SGHNT, CDR2 YYREEE (reference sequence). The CDR3 sequence is 15 residues long. The CDR3 coding sequence is TGTGCCAGCAGCCGGGGAACAGCCGGCCAAGAGACCCAGTACTTC. Protein: CASSRGTAGQETQYF.

The chain is built from TRBV25-1 and TRBJ2-4; D possibly corresponds to TRBD1 (6 bases). This CDR3 is 15 amino acids long. Germline-derived CDR1 and CDR2 are MGHDK and SYGVNS. Trimming pared 4 bases from V and 1 base from J, leaving 11 bases between. In DNA, the CDR3 is TGTGCCAGCAGTGTGGGGGCCAACGCCAAAAACATTCAGTACTTC. Translating gives CASSVGANAKNIQYF.

This rearrangement joins TRBV10-3 to TRBJ2-2, with no clear D. The ends were cut back, 3 bases at V and 8 bases at J, with 10 bases in the middle. The CDR3 consists of 13 residues. From germline, CDR1 is ENHRY and CDR2 SYGVKD. CDR3 sequence: CAISEFPRGELFF. CDR3 nucleotide sequence: TGTGCCATCAGTGAATTCCCTCGGGGGGAGCTGTTTTTT.

The rearrangement joins TRBV5-1 to TRBJ2-3; 7 nucleotides line up with TRBD1. With 4 bases clipped from V and 1 base from J, the junction kept 6 bases outside the gene matches. This CDR3 has 15 amino acids. The germline V gene has CDR1 SGHRS and CDR2 YFSETQ. DNA for the CDR3: TGCGCCAGCAGCCCTAAGGGGGCTGGCACAGATACGCAGTATTTT. Translated: CASSPKGAGTDTQYF.

This clone was picked up a small number of times. The chain combines TRBV30 with TRBJ2-1, with D unclear. CDR3 length equals 14 residues. The V gene's germline CDR1 is GTSNPN and CDR2 SVGIG (reference sequence). V was cut by 0 bases and J by 7 bases, with 13 bases left in between. CDR3 sequence (DNA): TGTGCCTGGAGTGTACTACTCTTCGAGAATGAGCAGTTCTTC. This gives the protein CAWSVLLFENEQFF.

The rearrangement links TRBV6-1 to TRBJ1-2; 12 bases match TRBD1. Germline CDR1 reads MNHNS; CDR2 reads SASEGT. V lost 7 bases to trimming and J lost 5 bases; unmatched junction nucleotides: 8. There are 15 residues in the CDR3. As DNA, the CDR3 is TGTGCCAGCATACCACCGGGACAGGGGGCATATGGCTACACCTTC. Translated, it gives CASIPPGQGAYGYTF.

Here the CDR3 DNA reads TGCGCCAGCAGCCAATCCGGGGCAGGGGGAGCTTTCTTT. Translated: CASSQSGAGGAFF. V usage is TRBV4-3 and J usage is TRBJ1-1, with 7 bases aligning to TRBD1. V was clipped by 2 bases and J by 10 bases; unmatched bases: 7. CDR1 is LGHNA, CDR2 YSLEER, per germline. The CDR3 covers 13 residues.

This clone was detected a few times. V and J are TRBV11-2 and TRBJ2-2; tentatively, D is TRBD2 (5 bases). This CDR3 spans 19 amino acids. CDR1 and CDR2 from the germline V gene are SGHAT and FQNNGV. V was cut by 1 base and J by 0 bases, with 18 bases left in between. Here the CDR3 reads CASSLANPAGFTNTGELFF. The DNA of the CDR3 is TGTGCCAGCAGCTTAGCGAACCCGGCGGGTTTTACGAACACCGGGGAGCTGTTTTTT.

CDR3 nucleotides: TGTGCCAGCAGGCCGTTAGATGAGCAGTTCTTC. Its protein product is CASRPLDEQFF. The V gene is TRBV5-8, the J gene TRBJ2-1, with D unclear. This CDR3 has 11 amino acids. V gave up 5 bases and J gave up 8 bases, with 8 bases separating them. The germline V gene encodes CDR1 SGHTS and CDR2 YDEGEE. The full variable domain, completed using reference TRBV5-8 and TRBJ2-1, is EAGVTQSPTHLIKTRGQQATLRCSPISGHTSVYWYQQALGLGLQFLLWYDEGEERNRGNFPPRFSGRQFPNYSSELNVNALELEDSALYLCASRPLDEQFFGPGTRLTVL.

The V and J genes are TRBV5-1 and TRBJ1-1; D possibly corresponds to TRBD1 (6 bases). Trimming left V 6 bases short and J 0 bases short, with 12 bases between. Germline CDR1 and CDR2: SGHRS and YFSETQ. The CDR3 runs to 14 residues. CDR3 loop: CASIHGTLNTEAFF. The CDR3 DNA follows: TGCGCCAGCATCCACGGGACATTGAACACTGAAGCTTTCTTT. The full variable domain, rest sourced from reference TRBV5-1 and TRBJ1-1, is KAGVTQTPRYLIKTRGQQVTLSCSPISGHRSVSWYQQTPGQGLQFLFEYFSETQRNKGNFPGRFSGRQFSNSRSEMNVSTLELGDSALYLCASIHGTLNTEAFFGQGTRLTVV.

The J gene is TRBJ1-3, the V gene TRBV27; the D gene is possibly TRBD1 (5 bases). The V and J ends lost 2 bases and 7 bases respectively, with 12 bases between them. The germline V gene has CDR1 MNHEY and CDR2 SMNVEV (reference sequence). The CDR3 loop spans 14 amino acids. CDR3: CASSLRGRANTIYF. Here the CDR3 DNA reads TGTGCCAGCAGTTTAAGGGGCAGGGCGAACACCATATATTTT.

This clone appeared a single time. The chain joins TRBV2 to TRBJ2-1, with 10 bases lining up with TRBD2. The CDR3 length is 16 residues. J lost 4 bases, V lost 6 bases, and 9 bases had no gene match. Germline CDR1 reads SNHLY; CDR2 reads FYNNEI. CDR3 loop: CASRLSGRAPYNEQFF. CDR3 sequence (DNA): TGTGCCAGCAGACTAAGCGGGAGGGCCCCTTACAATGAGCAGTTCTTC.